These T cell receptor beta chains were read from a single sample in a study of cytomegalovirus exposure and HLA in healthy donors. Using immunoSEQ multiplex PCR, the repertoire was profiled, and TCRdb retains in-frame clones only, with some absent. In the table there are under 200,000 clones, 70% to 85% of which are singletons. The sample was PBMCs. These receptors all stem from a man aged 35-49 years in good health and CMV-seronegative. CDR3s include the opening cysteine and the closing phenylalanine or tryptophan. The D gene is left open where the match is weak. Expanded clones get a size class; other rows say once, few or many, or leave the size out.

size: -; D: TRBD1; J: TRBJ1-1; length: 14; V: TRBV30; DNA: TGTGCCTGGAGTGTTGGACAGGGGGACACTGAAGCTTTCTTT; CDR3: CAWSVGQGDTEAFF
size: few; D: -; J: TRBJ2-2; length: 14; V: TRBV7-3; DNA: TGTGCCAGCAGCTTAGAGGCAGGGGCCGGGGAGCTGTTTTTT; CDR3: CASSLEAGAGELFF
size: -; D: TRBD1; J: TRBJ2-3; length: 15; V: TRBV7-9; DNA: TGTGCCAGCAGCTCACGGGACAGGGCCACAGATACGCAGTATTTT; CDR3: CASSSRDRATDTQYF
size: -; D: TRBD1; J: TRBJ1-2; length: 17; V: TRBV19; DNA: TGTGCCAGTAGTATACAACAGCCAGGGGGCGCATTGAATGGCTACACCTTC; CDR3: CASSIQQPGGALNGYTF
size: -; D: -; J: TRBJ1-5; length: 12; V: TRBV30; DNA: TGTGCCTGGAGTCAGGGCAATCAGCCCCAGCATTTT; CDR3: CAWSQGNQPQHF
size: -; D: TRBD1; J: TRBJ1-1; length: 13; V: TRBV5-4; DNA: TGTGCCAGCAGCTTGGGAGGGACAGCGGAAGCTTTCTTT; CDR3: CASSLGGTAEAFF
size: -; D: TRBD1; J: TRBJ2-7; length: 15; V: TRBV19; DNA: TGTGCCAGTAGTATCCAACCGGGACAGCACTACGAGCAGTACTTC; CDR3: CASSIQPGQHYEQYF
size: -; D: TRBD1; J: TRBJ2-5; length: 12; V: TRBV27; DNA: TGTGCCAGCAGGACAGGGTTGGAGACCCAGTACTTC; CDR3: CASRTGLETQYF
size: -; D: -; J: TRBJ2-2; length: 14; V: TRBV5-1; DNA: TGCGCCAGCAGCGGCACCCAGGGAAGCGGGGAGCTGTTTTTT; CDR3: CASSGTQGSGELFF
size: once; D: -; J: TRBJ2-1; length: 15; V: TRBV27; DNA: TGTGCCAGCAGTCCCGGGACATATGGGAGCGATGAGCAGTTCTTC; CDR3: CASSPGTYGSDEQFF
size: -; D: TRBD1; J: TRBJ1-2; length: 13; V: TRBV2; DNA: TGTGCCACCGAGGACAGGCTGGATTCGCGCTACACCTTC; CDR3: CATEDRLDSRYTF
size: -; D: TRBD1; J: TRBJ1-2; length: 19; V: TRBV7-9; DNA: TGTGCCAGCAGCTCCAGCCTTAGGGGGACACCGGGACAGCGCTATGGCTACACCTTC; CDR3: CASSSSLRGTPGQRYGYTF
size: -; D: -; J: TRBJ2-2; length: 15; V: TRBV7-9; DNA: TGTTCCAGCAGTTTAGGTAGCGGTAACACCGGGGAGCTGTTTTTT; CDR3: CSSSLGSGNTGELFF
size: -; D: -; J: TRBJ1-2; length: 11; V: TRBV20-1; DNA: TGCAGTGCTAGTGCGGGTAATGGCTACACCTTC; CDR3: CSASAGNGYTF
size: -; D: -; J: TRBJ1-1; length: 13; V: TRBV7-2; DNA: TGTGCCAGCAGCTCACCGGGAGCGGGGAACGCTTTCTTT; CDR3: CASSSPGAGNAFF
size: -; D: -; J: TRBJ2-2; length: 15; V: TRBV9; DNA: TGTGCCAGCAGCGACAGGTCTTCAGTCACCGGGGAGCTGTTTTTT; CDR3: CASSDRSSVTGELFF
size: -; D: TRBD1; J: TRBJ1-1; length: 16; V: TRBV19; DNA: TGTGCCAGTAGCAAGGAGGACAGGGGGCGTTGGACTGAAGCTTTCTTT; CDR3: CASSKEDRGRWTEAFF
size: -; D: -; J: TRBJ1-5; length: 15; V: TRBV27; DNA: TGTGCCAGTATGGGGCAGGGTGGGAGCAATCAGCCCCAGCATTTT; CDR3: CASMGQGGSNQPQHF
size: -; D: -; J: TRBJ1-4; length: 15; V: TRBV30; DNA: TGTGCCTGGAGTGTATTGGCAGGGGTTTATGAAAAACTGTTTTTT; CDR3: CAWSVLAGVYEKLFF
size: few; D: TRBD2; J: TRBJ2-5; length: 15; V: TRBV2; DNA: TGTGCCAGCAGTGAGGGACTAGCGGGTGAAGAGACCCAGTACTTC; CDR3: CASSEGLAGEETQYF
size: -; D: TRBD1; J: TRBJ2-7; length: 15; V: TRBV11-3; DNA: TGTGCCAGCAGCAAAAGGACAGGGCCCTCCTACGAGCAGTACTTC; CDR3: CASSKRTGPSYEQYF
size: few; D: -; J: TRBJ1-1; length: 14; V: TRBV6-1; DNA: TGTGCCTCCCAGAATGGACAATTTAACACTGAAGCTTTCTTT; CDR3: CASQNGQFNTEAFF
size: -; D: TRBD2; J: TRBJ2-7; length: 15; V: TRBV27; DNA: TGTGCCAGCAGGTCCCCTAGCGGGGGGGTATACGAGCAGTACTTC; CDR3: CASRSPSGGVYEQYF
size: once; D: TRBD1; J: TRBJ1-2; length: 12; V: TRBV9; DNA: TGTGCCAGCCACCGGACAGGGGTGGGCTACACCTTC; CDR3: CASHRTGVGYTF
size: -; D: -; J: TRBJ1-6; length: 14; V: TRBV19; DNA: TGTGCCAGTAGTGCTCAGGGCGGCAATTCACCCCTCCACTTT; CDR3: CASSAQGGNSPLHF
size: -; D: TRBD1; J: TRBJ1-2; length: 15; V: TRBV19; DNA: TGTGCCAGTGTGGAAGACCAGGGGGTGTTTTGTGGCTACACCTTC; CDR3: CASVEDQGVFCGYTF
size: -; D: -; J: TRBJ1-5; length: 15; V: TRBV18; DNA: TGTGCCAGCTCACCGAGGGTGGGAGGCAATCAGCCCCAGCATTTT; CDR3: CASSPRVGGNQPQHF
size: -; D: -; J: TRBJ2-7; length: 14; V: TRBV30; DNA: TGTGCCTGGAGTGTACTTGGGAGCTCCTACGAGCAGTACTTC; CDR3: CAWSVLGSSYEQYF
size: -; D: -; J: TRBJ2-1; length: 15; V: TRBV7-3; DNA: TGTGCCAGCAGCCCCAGTGCTTCCACCTACAATGAGCAGTTCTTC; CDR3: CASSPSASTYNEQFF
size: -; D: -; J: TRBJ1-2; length: 15; V: TRBV6-5; DNA: TGTGCCAGCAGTTACTCGGCAGGGGCGAACTATGGCTACACCTTC; CDR3: CASSYSAGANYGYTF
size: few; D: -; J: TRBJ2-2; length: 17; V: TRBV6-1; DNA: TGTGCCAGCAGTGAACGGGCAGGGAGGCAGTACACCGGGGAGCTGTTTTTT; CDR3: CASSERAGRQYTGELFF
size: -; D: TRBD2; J: TRBJ2-3; length: 16; V: TRBV9; DNA: TGTGCCAGCAGCAGAACAGGACTAGCGGGTACAGATACGCAGTATTTT; CDR3: CASSRTGLAGTDTQYF
size: -; D: -; J: TRBJ2-2; length: 13; V: TRBV30; DNA: TGTGCCTGGAGAGGACAGAACACCGGGGAGCTGTTTTTT; CDR3: CAWRGQNTGELFF
size: -; D: TRBD2; J: TRBJ2-5; length: 14; V: TRBV11-1; DNA: TGTGCCAGCAGCGGCACGGGGGGGCCAGAGACCCAGTACTTC; CDR3: CASSGTGGPETQYF
size: -; D: TRBD1; J: TRBJ1-2; length: 14; V: TRBV19; DNA: TGTGCCAGTACCCCGGACAGGGATGTGGTCGGCTACACCTTC; CDR3: CASTPDRDVVGYTF
size: -; D: -; J: TRBJ1-3; length: 15; V: TRBV4-1; DNA: TGCGCCAGCAGCCAGAGGGCAGGGGATGGAAACACCATATATTTT; CDR3: CASSQRAGDGNTIYF